These 4 T cell receptor beta chains originate from one sample sequenced in a study of cytomegalovirus exposure and HLA in healthy donors. The study ran its PCR with 60 Vbeta and 13 Jbeta primers. Using immunoSEQ multiplex PCR, the repertoire was profiled, and TCRdb retains in-frame clones only, with some absent. The profile covers around 150,000 clones, with 75% to 90% appearing a single time and approximately 2% taken by the ten largest. The sequenced sample consisted of PBMCs. All receptors come from a woman between 18 and 30 years old in good health and CMV-seronegative.

The chain is built from TRBV28 and TRBJ1-2; the D is unclear. There are 16 residues in the CDR3. V was pared by 2 bases and J by 8 bases, with 21 bases between. Germline CDR1 reads MDHEN; CDR2 reads SYDVKM. DNA of the CDR3: TGTGCCAGCAGTTTAAGTTCCCGTCGGAGGGATGAGGGCTACACCTTC. Its translation: CASSLSSRRRDEGYTF.

This chain joins TRBV6-1 and TRBJ2-7, with 9 positions matching TRBD1. V dropped 1 base and J dropped 0; count of bases not matched to a gene: 10. Germline V CDR1 and CDR2: MNHNS, SASEGT. The CDR3 is 18 residues long. The CDR3 region is CASSEEGTGPKFSYEQYF. CDR3 in DNA: TGTGCCAGCAGTGAAGAGGGGACAGGGCCTAAGTTCTCCTACGAGCAGTACTTC.

The J gene is TRBJ2-5, the V gene TRBV4-2, with 8 nucleotides matching TRBD2. Germline values: CDR1 LGHNA, CDR2 YNFKEQ. The CDR3 totals 15 residues. Trimming at V came to 0 bases and at J to 5 bases, leaving 5 bases not matched to a gene. DNA for the CDR3: TGTGCCAGCAGCCAAGATCGACTAGCGTGGGAGACCCAGTACTTC. Amino acid sequence: CASSQDRLAWETQYF.

In its sample, this clone was seen once. The V call is TRBV9, the J call TRBJ1-1; D ambiguous. Trimming shortened V by 1 base and J by 0 bases, and 4 bases separated the two germline ends. This CDR3 contains 13 residues. The germline gives CDR1 SGDLS, CDR2 YYNGEE. The chain's CDR3 is CASSVSVNTEAFF. CDR3 bases: TGTGCCAGCAGCGTATCTGTGAACACTGAAGCTTTCTTT.